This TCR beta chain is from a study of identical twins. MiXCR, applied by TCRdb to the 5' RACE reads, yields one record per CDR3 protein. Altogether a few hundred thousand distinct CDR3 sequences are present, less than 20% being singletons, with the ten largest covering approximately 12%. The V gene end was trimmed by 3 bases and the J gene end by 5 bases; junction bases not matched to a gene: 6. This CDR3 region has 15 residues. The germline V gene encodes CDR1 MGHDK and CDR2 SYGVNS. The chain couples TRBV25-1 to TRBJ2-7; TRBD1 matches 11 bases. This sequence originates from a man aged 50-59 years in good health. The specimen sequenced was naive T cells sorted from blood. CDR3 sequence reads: CASSDRDRGYHEQYF. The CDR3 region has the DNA TGTGCCAGCAGTGACCGGGACAGGGGGTATCACGAGCAGTACTTC.